The text below deals with one TCR beta chain. The specificity of this receptor is unknown. No base qualities exist here, and no much larger clone lies one base off it. This sample stems from a study of CD8 T cells in acute hepatitis C reinfection (dated by TCRdb to about 2021). About the study as a whole: Both during acute infection and after viral clearance, the study profiled the TCRbeta repertoire of CD8+ T cells that were specific for the HCV NS3-1073 epitope. A few spontaneous resolvers provided paired acute and follow-up samples. The research as a whole found: About a dozen public clonotypes were found regardless of outcome, and V04-02/J02-02 was used by one public clonotype. All groups preferentially used the TRBV04 and TRBV06 gene families, and overrepresentation in the naive pool did not explain this preferential usage. Diversity in the NS3-1073 specific repertoires was high, and no significant differences in diversity emerged among acute resolver, follow-up resolver and acute chronic samples. Because bulk sequencing covered only the TCRbeta chain, the alphabeta pairing of the public clonotypes could not be determined. Follow-up repertoires were not available for chronically infected subjects, because NS3-1073 specific cells were too rare to be sorted. CDR3 sequences shared with other epitopes were rarely observed, and exact matching may have been limited by differing sequencing approaches.

The CDR3 starts with the cysteine, ends with the phenylalanine, and has 19 residues. The only DNA kept is the CDR3, 57 bases in frame from the first base. Relative to germline, V is 5 bases shorter and J is 7 bases shorter, with 29 bases between their ends. The germline V gene (reference sequence) supplies CDR1 SEHNR and CDR2 FQNEAQ. The meaning of the sample's time point label: naive CD8 control sorted from an acute-time-point sample. Enrolled in the Montreal Hepatitis C Cohort (HEPCO) in Canada, the donors were people who inject drugs, and these donors were followed every 3 months. A positive HCV RNA or antibody test that followed a negative test within the previous 24 weeks was the definition used for acute primary HCV infection. CD3, CD8 and CD45RO antibodies were used for surface staining, and dead cells were excluded with an aqua fixable dye. Among the cohort members were under 10 spontaneous resolvers, with spontaneous resolution defined as HCV RNA clearance within 24 weeks. Negative selection by means of the MACS CD8+ T cell Isolation Kit yielded CD8+ T cells from peripheral blood mononuclear cells recovered from cryopreservation by thawing. Sorting of the cells was done on a BD FACSAria II cell sorter.

Genomic DNA was extracted from FACS-sorted cells, and TCRbeta chain sequencing was performed through the commercial immunoSEQ service. Concerning the study's data processing: The repertoire data were analyzed using ImmunoSEQ Analyzer software v3.0 and R v3.5.1. Only productive rearrangements were analyzed, as sequences containing stop codons or out-of-frame rearrangements were removed. The sequencing provider supplied the Simpson diversity, Shannon entropy, CDR3 length and nucleotide addition metrics. Clonotypes were grouped by frequency into dominant, sub-dominant, low or lowest abundance categories, and clonotypes below 0.1% were left out of most analyses. A CDR3 amino acid clonotype was designated public if detected in at least two subjects at a cumulative frequency of at least 0.5%. TCRdb obtained this table from immuneACCESS and retained in-frame rearrangements with V and J assigned. These tables miss some clones; where compared with another copy, unresolved V genes account for less than half of the shortfall, and the remainder is unexplained. V, J and clone size derive from that table, while D and trimming were established from the DNA sequence. The sample data list over 30,000 clones, and approximately 85% of these were observed just once. Of the sample, about 10% is held by the ten largest clones.

The origin of this receptor is a woman aged 18-29 years who spontaneously cleared hepatitis C infection. The specimen was naive CD8+ T cells from PBMCs. The sample's cell subset or site, from its label and the paper: sorted total naive CD45RO-negative CD8+ T cells. The chain links TRBV7-9 with TRBJ1-4, with no confident D gene call. The CDR3 sequence is CASSRENPKHTDPGEKLFF. The sequence in DNA is TGTGCCAGCAGCCGAGAGAATCCTAAACACACGGATCCTGGTGAAAAACTGTTTTTT. With the rest looked up from the reference TRBV7-9 and TRBJ1-4 genes rather than sequenced, the full variable domain is DTGVSQNPRHKITKRGQNVTFRCDPISEHNRLYWYRQTLGQGPEFLTYFQNEAQLEKSRLLSDRFSAERPKGSFSTLEIQRTEQGDSAMYLCASSRENPKHTDPGEKLFFGSGTQLSVL.